This passage covers 6 T cell receptor beta chains from one sample sequenced in a study of cytomegalovirus exposure and HLA in healthy donors (dated by TCRdb to between 2016 and 2019). Libraries were built with the immunoSEQ multiplex PCR assay. A mixture of 60 forward primers for TCR Vbeta segments and 13 reverse primers for TCR Jbeta segments was used in the multiplex PCR. The table was pulled from immuneACCESS by TCRdb, which kept in-frame rearrangements only. Such tables lose some clones; where checked, under half of the loss comes from unresolved V genes, and the rest has no known cause. This sample lists 150,000 to 200,000 clones; 77% were detected once. About 1.5% of the sample is taken by the ten largest. The source material was PBMCs. Receptors originate from a man aged 18 to 30 in good health and CMV-seronegative.

The V call is TRBV7-2, the J call TRBJ2-3; the D gene is possibly TRBD2 (5 bases). The length of the CDR3 is 15 residues. CDR1 and CDR2 (germline): SGHTA, FQGNSA. V was cut by 4 bases and J by 6 bases, with 17 bases left in between. CDR3 region: CASSSPADPRDTQYF. For the CDR3, the DNA is TGTGCCAGCAGCTCCCCAGCGGACCCAAGGGATACGCAGTATTTT.

This chain links TRBV2 with TRBJ2-7; 8 bases align to TRBD2. The V gene end was trimmed by 7 bases and the J gene end by 6 bases; junction bases not matched to a gene: 20. The CDR3 totals 17 residues. Germline V gene data show CDR1 as SNHLY and CDR2 as FYNNEI. The CDR3 sequence: CASTERGSGGGLAEQYF. The CDR3 bases are TGTGCCAGCACCGAACGTGGGTCGGGGGGGGGCCTGGCCGAGCAGTACTTC. Full variable domain (missing parts from reference TRBV2 and TRBJ2-7): EPEVTQTPSHQVTQMGQEVILRCVPISNHLYFYWYRQILGQKVEFLVSFYNNEISEKSEIFDDQFSVERPDGSNFTLKIRSTKLEDSAMYFCASTERGSGGGLAEQYFGPGTRLTVT.

V usage is TRBV6-1 and J usage is TRBJ2-1; 7 nucleotides agree with TRBD2. CDR3 size: 15 residues. The J segment lost 4 bases and the V segment lost 6 bases, leaving 9 bases of the junction unmatched. The germline V gene has CDR1 MNHNS and CDR2 SASEGT. In DNA, the CDR3 is TGTGCCAGCAGCCCAATGGGGGGGTCGTACAATGAGCAGTTCTTC. Translating it yields CASSPMGGSYNEQFF.

This chain connects TRBV30 to TRBJ1-5; perhaps TRBD1 as D (5 bases). V was pared by 2 bases and J by 1 base, with 12 bases between. The length of the CDR3 is 15 residues. The V gene's germline CDR1 is GTSNPN and CDR2 SVGIG (reference sequence). The CDR3 coding sequence is TGTGCCTGGAGTCGGGGGTCGGACAGCAATCAGCCCCAGCATTTT. This gives the protein CAWSRGSDSNQPQHF.

In its sample, this clone was seen once. The chain employs TRBV4-2 and TRBJ1-2, with D perhaps matching TRBD1 (5 bases). Trimming left V 0 bases short and J 7 bases short, with 18 bases between. The CDR3 is 16 amino acids. Germline CDR1 is LGHNA and CDR2 is YNFKEQ. The CDR3, as DNA: TGTGCCAGCAGCCAAGATGGGGGGAGGGTTCAAATTGGCTACACCTTC. Protein sequence: CASSQDGGRVQIGYTF.

The chain combines TRBV29-1 with TRBJ1-4; 7 bases are a match to TRBD1. This CDR3 comprises 13 residues. J gave up 1 base and V 7 bases, and 3 bases lay outside the gene matches. The germline CDR1 and CDR2 sequences are SQVTM and ANQGSEA. In DNA form, the CDR3 reads TGCAGCGCCGCAGGGGGAACTAATGAAAAACTGTTTTTT. Translated, it gives CSAAGGTNEKLFF.